Below, one T cell receptor (beta chain) is given with its context. The data stem from a study of blood T cell repertoires in COVID-19. As for the study in general: The study drew acute and convalescent COVID-19 samples from the United States, Italy and Spain. Sample material is recorded as cDNA or gDNA derived from T cells, B-cell-depleted T cells, or PBMCs.

As processed by the authors: Estimates of nucleated cell counts were drawn from the amplification of reference gene primers. Assay used: immunoSEQ multiplex PCR; TCRdb lists only in-frame clones, some missing. V and J calls and clone size are given by that table; D and trimming were obtained from the DNA. The sample shows 27,000 or so clones, under 85% of them seen only once. The source is an older man with acute or convalescent COVID-19. Material for sequencing was peripheral blood.

The CDR3 reads CSASPGQGNSPLHF. Here the CDR3 DNA reads TGCAGTGCTAGTCCGGGACAGGGAAATTCACCCCTCCACTTT. The chain recombines TRBV20-1 with TRBJ1-6; 9 bases line up with TRBD1. After removal of 3 bases from V and 7 bases from J, the junction contained 4 bases not matched to a gene. Germline assignment: CDR1 DFQATT and CDR2 SNEGSKA (reference sequence). The CDR3 runs 14 residues.